This entry concerns a single TCR beta chain. This sample was taken from a study of T-cell reconstitution after alpha-beta-depleted transplantation in children. Preparation of the TCRbeta library used unique molecular identifiers. TCRdb re-called the PCR reads through MiXCR, storing one row per CDR3 protein. The sample records about 540,000 distinct CDR3 sequences, 15% to 20% being singletons. V gave up 5 bases and J gave up 4 bases, with 18 bases separating them. The CDR3 extends over 14 amino acids. Germline CDR1 reads SQVTM; CDR2 reads ANQGSEA. This material consisted of PBMCs from the stem cell graft donor, taken from the stem cell graft. This TCR came from a human donor who donated a stem cell graft to a child with acute lymphoblastic leukemia. The V call is TRBV29-1, the J call TRBJ2-7, with D uncertain. The CDR3 region is CSVLASGSWYEQYF. DNA of the CDR3: TGCAGCGTTTTGGCCTCCGGCTCATGGTACGAGCAGTACTTC.